The rows below give T cell receptor beta chains drawn from one sample of a study of immune characterization of retroperitoneal liposarcoma. From the PCR reads, TCRdb called clonotypes with MiXCR, one entry per CDR3 protein. The table has 10,000 or so distinct CDR3 sequences, under 35% seen once; the top ten hold around 7.7%. The sequencing sample was made of tumor tissue. Receptor source: a male donor with retroperitoneal liposarcoma. The CDR3 runs from the conserved cysteine through the conserved F or W. Fields, in order: V gene, J gene, CDR3 protein.

V: TRBV6-1
J: TRBJ2-2
CDR3: CASNLQGRSTGELFF

V: TRBV6-5
J: TRBJ1-2
CDR3: CASSYLRQGSYGYTF

V: TRBV12-3/TRBV12-4
J: TRBJ2-1
CDR3: CASSWEFKAGPDNEQFF

V: TRBV27
J: -
CDR3: CASSTSWSSGSMYTQFF

V: TRBV7-2
J: TRBJ2-2
CDR3: CASIHPTGGAGELFF

V: TRBV12-3/TRBV12-4
J: TRBJ1-6
CDR3: CASSLFTGDSPLHF

V: TRBV6-1
J: TRBJ2-2
CDR3: CASSPSGTDLNTGELFF

V: TRBV6-1
J: TRBJ1-5
CDR3: CASSEAWNQPQHF

V: TRBV10-1
J: TRBJ2-5
CDR3: CASSEQGIEGMKTQYF

V: TRBV12-3/TRBV12-4
J: -
CDR3: CASSLSTEQYF

V: TRBV6-6
J: TRBJ1-1
CDR3: CASSYSNLGGRNTEAFF

V: TRBV11-2
J: -
CDR3: CASSSKVYEQYF

V: TRBV6-6
J: TRBJ2-5
CDR3: CASSYSSSVETQYF

V: TRBV7-3
J: -
CDR3: CASSLDGGSYNEQYF

V: TRBV7-2
J: TRBJ2-1
CDR3: CASSLGAPWQGNTGEQFF

V: TRBV7-2
J: TRBJ2-1
CDR3: CASSPRDSGRARNTQFF

V: TRBV24-1
J: TRBJ2-4
CDR3: CATSDFSGTGQYF